This TCR beta chain originates from a study of blood T cells in healthy people across ages. Study-wide results and limits: Relative to aged donors, long-lived donors carried more naive CD4+ cells and displayed higher diversity.

With a J-beta primer mix and a sample-barcoded 5' primer, a second PCR ran roughly 6 to 11 cycles. TCRdb re-called the 5' RACE reads with MiXCR, one entry per CDR3 protein. This table has 780,000 or so distinct CDR3 sequences, about 56% appearing once. The authors drew around 9.4 milliliters of peripheral blood from each donor. RNA extraction gave at least 5 micrograms of total RNA per sample. CDR1 and CDR2 (germline): MGHRA, YSYEKL. The V gene lost 0 bases and the J gene lost 4 bases, with 10 bases spanning the gap. The CDR3 is made up of 15 amino acids. Of note for this clonotype: The antigen is not known.

The chain couples TRBV4-1 to TRBJ1-5; D gene uncertain. What was sequenced was blood. The receptor was derived from a man between 35 and 55 years old in good health. The CDR3 sequence is CASSQDRGSNQPQHF. CDR3 DNA: TGCGCCAGCAGCCAAGATCGCGGATCGAATCAGCCCCAGCATTTT.